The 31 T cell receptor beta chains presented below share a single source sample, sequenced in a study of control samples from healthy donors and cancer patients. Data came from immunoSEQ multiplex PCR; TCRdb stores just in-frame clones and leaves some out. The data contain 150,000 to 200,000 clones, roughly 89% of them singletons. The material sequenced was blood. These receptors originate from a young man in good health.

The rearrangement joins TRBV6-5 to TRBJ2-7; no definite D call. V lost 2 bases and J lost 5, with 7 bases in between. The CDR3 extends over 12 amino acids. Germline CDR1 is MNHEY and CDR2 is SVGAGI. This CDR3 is CASSYGRNEQYF. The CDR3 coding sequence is TGTGCCAGCAGTTACGGCAGAAACGAGCAGTACTTC.

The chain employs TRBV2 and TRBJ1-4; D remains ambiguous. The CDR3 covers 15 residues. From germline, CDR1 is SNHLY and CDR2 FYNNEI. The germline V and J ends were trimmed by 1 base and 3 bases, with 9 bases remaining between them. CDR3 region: CASSEGGLPNEKLFF. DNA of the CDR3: TGTGCCAGCAGTGAAGGAGGGTTGCCTAATGAAAAACTGTTTTTT.

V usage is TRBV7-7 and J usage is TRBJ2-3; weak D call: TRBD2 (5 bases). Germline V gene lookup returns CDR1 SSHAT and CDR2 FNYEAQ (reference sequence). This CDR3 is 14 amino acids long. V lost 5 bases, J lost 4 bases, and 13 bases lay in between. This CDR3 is CASSPSSLADTQYF. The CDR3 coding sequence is TGTGCCAGCAGCCCATCTAGCCTCGCAGATACGCAGTATTTT.

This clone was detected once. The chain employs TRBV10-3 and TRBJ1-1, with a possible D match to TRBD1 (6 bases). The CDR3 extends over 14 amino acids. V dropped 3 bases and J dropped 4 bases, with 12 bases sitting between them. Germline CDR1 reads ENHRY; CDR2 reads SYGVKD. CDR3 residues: CAISDRGSGTEAFF. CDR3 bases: TGTGCCATCAGTGACAGGGGATCGGGCACTGAAGCTTTCTTT.

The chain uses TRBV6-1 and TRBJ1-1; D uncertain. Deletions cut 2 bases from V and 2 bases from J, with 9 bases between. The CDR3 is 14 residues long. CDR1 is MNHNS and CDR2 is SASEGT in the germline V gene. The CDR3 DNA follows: TGTGCCAGCAGTGAAAAAGGAGCCAACACTGAAGCTTTCTTT. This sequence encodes CASSEKGANTEAFF.

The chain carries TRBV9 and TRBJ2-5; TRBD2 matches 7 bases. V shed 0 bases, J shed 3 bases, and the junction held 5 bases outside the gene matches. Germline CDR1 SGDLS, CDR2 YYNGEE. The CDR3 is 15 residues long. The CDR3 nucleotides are TGTGCCAGCAGCGTAGGCGGGAGAGCTGAAGAGACCCAGTACTTC. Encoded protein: CASSVGGRAEETQYF.

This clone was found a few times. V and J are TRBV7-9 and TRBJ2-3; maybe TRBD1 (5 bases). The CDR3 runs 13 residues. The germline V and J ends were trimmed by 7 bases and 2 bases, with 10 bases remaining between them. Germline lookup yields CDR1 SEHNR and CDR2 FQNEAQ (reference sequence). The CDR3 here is CASMSGYTDTQYF. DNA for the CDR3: TGTGCCAGCATGTCAGGGTACACAGATACGCAGTATTTT. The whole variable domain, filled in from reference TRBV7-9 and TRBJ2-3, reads DTGVSQNPRHKITKRGQNVTFRCDPISEHNRLYWYRQTLGQGPEFLTYFQNEAQLEKSRLLSDRFSAERPKGSFSTLEIQRTEQGDSAMYLCASMSGYTDTQYFGPGTRLTVL.

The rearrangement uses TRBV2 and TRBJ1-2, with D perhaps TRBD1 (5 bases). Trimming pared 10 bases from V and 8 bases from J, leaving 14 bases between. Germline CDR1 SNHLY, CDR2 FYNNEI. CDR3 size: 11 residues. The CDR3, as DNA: TGTGCCACCACCGGGGCGAGGGGCTACACCTTC. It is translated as CATTGARGYTF.

In nucleotides, the CDR3 is TGTGCCAGCAGCCAAGGGGTGCTGAGGGGTAATGAAAAACTGTTTTTT. Encoded protein: CASSQGVLRGNEKLFF. This chain connects TRBV3-1 (or the pseudogene TRBV3-2) to TRBJ1-4; a weak D match, TRBD1 (5 bases). Germline V gene sequence: CDR1 LGHDT, CDR2 YNNKEL (reference sequence). The CDR3 totals 16 residues. V shed 1 base and J shed 4 bases, with 13 bases lying between them.

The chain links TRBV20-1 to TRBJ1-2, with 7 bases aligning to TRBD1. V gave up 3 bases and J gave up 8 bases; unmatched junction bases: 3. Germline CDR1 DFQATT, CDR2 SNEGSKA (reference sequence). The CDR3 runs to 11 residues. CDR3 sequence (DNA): TGCAGTGCTAGGCGGGACAGCGGCTACACCTTC. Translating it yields CSARRDSGYTF.

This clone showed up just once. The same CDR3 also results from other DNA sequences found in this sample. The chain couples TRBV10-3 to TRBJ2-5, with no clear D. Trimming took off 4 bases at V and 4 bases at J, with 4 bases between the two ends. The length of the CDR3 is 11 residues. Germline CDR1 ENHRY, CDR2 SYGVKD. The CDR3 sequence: CAISVGETQYF. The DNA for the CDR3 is TGTGCCATCAGTGTAGGAGAGACCCAGTACTTC.

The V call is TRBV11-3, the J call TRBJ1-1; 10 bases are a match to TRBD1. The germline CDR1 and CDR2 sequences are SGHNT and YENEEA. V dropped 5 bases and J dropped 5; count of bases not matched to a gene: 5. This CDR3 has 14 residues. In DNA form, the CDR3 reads TGTGCCAGCAGCAGCGACAGGGGGCGGACTGAAGCTTTCTTT. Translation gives CASSSDRGRTEAFF.

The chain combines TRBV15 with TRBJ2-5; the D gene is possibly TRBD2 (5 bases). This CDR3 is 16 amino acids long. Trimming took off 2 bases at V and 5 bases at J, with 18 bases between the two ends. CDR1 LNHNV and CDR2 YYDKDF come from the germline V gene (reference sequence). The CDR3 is CATSRSPRDGSETQYF. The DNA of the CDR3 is TGTGCCACCAGCAGATCACCCCGGGATGGATCGGAGACCCAGTACTTC.

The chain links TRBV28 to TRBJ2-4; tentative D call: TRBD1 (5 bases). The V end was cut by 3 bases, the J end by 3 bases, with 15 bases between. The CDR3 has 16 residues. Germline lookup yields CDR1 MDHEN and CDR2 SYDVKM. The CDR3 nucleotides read TGTGCCAGCAGTTTCATACAGGCCTTGGGCAAAAACATTCAGTACTTC. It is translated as CASSFIQALGKNIQYF.

CDR3 residues: CASSLSPGLPTDTQYF. Written as DNA, the CDR3 is TGTGCCAGCAGCTTATCCCCGGGACTCCCCACAGATACGCAGTATTTT. V usage is TRBV13 and J usage is TRBJ2-3; weak D call: TRBD2 (6 bases). V was pared by 2 bases and J by 2 bases, with 14 bases between. The germline V gene encodes CDR1 PRHDT and CDR2 FYEKMQ (reference sequence). CDR3 length equals 16 residues. Complete variable domain (other parts from reference TRBV13 and TRBJ2-3): AAGVIQSPRHLIKEKRETATLKCYPIPRHDTVYWYQQGPGQDPQFLISFYEKMQSDKGSIPDRFSAQQFSDYHSELNMSSLELGDSALYFCASSLSPGLPTDTQYFGPGTRLTVL.

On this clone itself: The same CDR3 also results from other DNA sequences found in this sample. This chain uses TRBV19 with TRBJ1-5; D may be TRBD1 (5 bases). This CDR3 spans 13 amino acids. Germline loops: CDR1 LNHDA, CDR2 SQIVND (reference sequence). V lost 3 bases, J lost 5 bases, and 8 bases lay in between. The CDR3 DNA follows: TGTGCCAGTAGTATCAGGGCCGATCAGCCCCAGCATTTT. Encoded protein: CASSIRADQPQHF.

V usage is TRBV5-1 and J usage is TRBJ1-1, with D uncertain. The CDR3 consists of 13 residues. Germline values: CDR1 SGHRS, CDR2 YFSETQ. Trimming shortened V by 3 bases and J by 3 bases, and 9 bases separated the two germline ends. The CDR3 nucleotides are TGCGCCAGCAGCTCTGACGGGGACACTGAAGCTTTCTTT. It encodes CASSSDGDTEAFF.

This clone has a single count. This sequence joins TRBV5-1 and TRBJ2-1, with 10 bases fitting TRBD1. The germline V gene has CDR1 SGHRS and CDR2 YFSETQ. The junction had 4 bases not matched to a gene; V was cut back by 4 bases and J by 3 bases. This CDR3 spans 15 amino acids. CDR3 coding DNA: TGCGCCAGCAGCGAGACAGGGGGCTACTACAATGAGCAGTTCTTC. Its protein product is CASSETGGYYNEQFF.

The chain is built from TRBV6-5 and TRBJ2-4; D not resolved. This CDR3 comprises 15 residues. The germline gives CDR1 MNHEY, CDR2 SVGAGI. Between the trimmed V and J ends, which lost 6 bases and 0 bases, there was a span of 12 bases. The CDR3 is CASRLDGLAKNIQYF. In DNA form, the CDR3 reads TGTGCCAGCAGGCTAGACGGTCTAGCCAAAAACATTCAGTACTTC.

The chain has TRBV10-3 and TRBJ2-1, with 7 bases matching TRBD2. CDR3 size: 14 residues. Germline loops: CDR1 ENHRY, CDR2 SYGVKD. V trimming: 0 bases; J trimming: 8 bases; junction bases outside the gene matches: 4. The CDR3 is CAISESLGGYEQFF. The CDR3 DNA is TGTGCCATCAGTGAGTCTCTCGGGGGGTATGAGCAGTTCTTC.

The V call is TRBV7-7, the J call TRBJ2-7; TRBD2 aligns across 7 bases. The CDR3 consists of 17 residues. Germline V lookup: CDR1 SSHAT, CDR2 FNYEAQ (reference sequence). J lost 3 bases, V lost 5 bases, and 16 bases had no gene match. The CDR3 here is CASSLDKPGTNLYEQYF. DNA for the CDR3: TGTGCCAGCAGCCTGGACAAACCCGGGACTAACCTCTACGAGCAGTACTTC.

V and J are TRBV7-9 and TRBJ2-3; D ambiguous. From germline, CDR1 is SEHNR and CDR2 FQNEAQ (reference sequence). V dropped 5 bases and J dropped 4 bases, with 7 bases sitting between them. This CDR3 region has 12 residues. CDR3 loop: CASSIGPDTQYF. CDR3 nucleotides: TGTGCCAGCAGCATCGGGCCAGATACGCAGTATTTT.

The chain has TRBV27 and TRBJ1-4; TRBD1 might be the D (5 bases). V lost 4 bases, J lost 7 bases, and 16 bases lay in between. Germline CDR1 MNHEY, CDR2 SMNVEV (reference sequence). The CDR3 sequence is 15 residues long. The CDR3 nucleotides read TGTGCCAGCAGTTGGAAAGGGGTAATAGGTGAAAAACTGTTTTTT. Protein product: CASSWKGVIGEKLFF.

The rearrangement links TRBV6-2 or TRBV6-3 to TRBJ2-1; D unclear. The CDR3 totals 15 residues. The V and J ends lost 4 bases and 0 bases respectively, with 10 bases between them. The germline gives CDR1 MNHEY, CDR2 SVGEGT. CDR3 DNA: TGTGCCAGCAGTTCTAACGAGGCCTCCTACAATGAGCAGTTCTTC. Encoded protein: CASSSNEASYNEQFF.

The CDR3 sequence is CASSIRPDAFNQPQHF. The CDR3 region has the DNA TGTGCCAGTAGTATAAGGCCCGACGCTTTTAATCAGCCCCAGCATTTT. This chain uses TRBV19 with TRBJ1-5; no reliable D call. The V end was cut by 2 bases, the J end by 4 bases, with 15 bases between. CDR1 is LNHDA, CDR2 SQIVND, per germline (reference sequence). There are 16 residues in the CDR3. The full variable domain, completed using reference TRBV19 and TRBJ1-5, is DGGITQSPKYLFRKEGQNVTLSCEQNLNHDAMYWYRQDPGQGLRLIYYSQIVNDFQKGDIAEGYSVSREKKESFPLTVTSAQKNPTAFYLCASSIRPDAFNQPQHFGDGTRLSIL.

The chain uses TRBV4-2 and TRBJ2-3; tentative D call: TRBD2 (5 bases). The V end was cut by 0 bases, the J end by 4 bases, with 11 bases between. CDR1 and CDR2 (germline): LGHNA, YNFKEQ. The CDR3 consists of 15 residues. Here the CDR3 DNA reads TGTGCCAGCAGCCAAGATGAGGACTCCTCAGATACGCAGTATTTT. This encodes CASSQDEDSSDTQYF.

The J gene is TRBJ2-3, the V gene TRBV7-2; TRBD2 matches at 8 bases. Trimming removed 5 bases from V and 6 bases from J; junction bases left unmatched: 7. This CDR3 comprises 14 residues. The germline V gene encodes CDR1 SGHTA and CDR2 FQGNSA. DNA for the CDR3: TGTGCCAGCAGCCCCCGATCTAGCGGGGATACGCAGTATTTT. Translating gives CASSPRSSGDTQYF.

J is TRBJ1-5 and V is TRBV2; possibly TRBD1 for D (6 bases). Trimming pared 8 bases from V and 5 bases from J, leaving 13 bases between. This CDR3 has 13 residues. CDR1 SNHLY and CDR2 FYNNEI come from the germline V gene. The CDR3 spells CASAGEVDQPQHF. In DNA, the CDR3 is TGTGCCAGCGCAGGGGAAGTTGATCAGCCCCAGCATTTT.

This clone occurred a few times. The CDR3 DNA reads TGCAGCGTTAAGAGTACAGACCCCAGGCAGCCCCAGCATTTT. Encoded protein: CSVKSTDPRQPQHF. This sequence joins TRBV29-1 and TRBJ1-5, with unresolved D. The CDR3 runs to 14 residues. The germline CDR1 and CDR2 sequences are SQVTM and ANQGSEA. V lost 5 bases and J 7 bases, leaving 18 bases between the germline ends.

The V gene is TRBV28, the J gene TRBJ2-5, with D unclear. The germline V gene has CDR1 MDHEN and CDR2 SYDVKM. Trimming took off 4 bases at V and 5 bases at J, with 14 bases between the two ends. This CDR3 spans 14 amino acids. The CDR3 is CASSYDTIQETQYF. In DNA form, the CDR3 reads TGTGCCAGCAGTTATGACACAATTCAGGAGACCCAGTACTTC.

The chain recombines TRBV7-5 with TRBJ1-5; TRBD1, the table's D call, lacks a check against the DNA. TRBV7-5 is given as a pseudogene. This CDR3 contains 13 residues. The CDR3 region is CVRNHRGTQPQHF. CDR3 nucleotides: TGTGTCAGAAACCACAGGGGTACTCAGCCCCAGCATTTT.